This T cell receptor beta chain was identified in a study of shared T cell receptors in the human thymus. The repertoire was sequenced with immunoSEQ multiplex PCR; TCRdb's copy has only in-frame clones and lacks some. The data contain about 380,000 clones, more than 85% of them singletons. This sequence was found in a human donor. Sequencing was performed on thymocytes.

The CDR3 region is CAIRKKRSCTDTQYF. Written as DNA, the CDR3 is TGTGCCATCAGAAAAAAGCGGAGTTGCACAGATACGCAGTATTTT. The chain carries TRBV10-3 and TRBJ2-3; perhaps TRBD2 as D (5 bases). CDR3 size: 15 residues. Trimming cost V 6 bases and J 1 base, with 14 bases left between them. Germline CDR1 is ENHRY and CDR2 is SYGVKD.